These T cell receptor beta chains were read from a single sample in a study of T cell responses to AZD1222 COVID-19 vaccine. The table came from immunoSEQ multiplex PCR; TCRdb's copy has only in-frame clones and leaves some out. Seen here are about 130,000 clones, 70% to 90% observed once, and the top ten hold about 1.6%. Sample: peripheral blood, taken on day 0 of AZD1222 vaccination. These receptors originate from an adult in good health. Both conserved end residues are part of each CDR3. D genes are given only for firm matches. For some rows the clone size is stated as once, few or many, or as a class when expanded; others skip it.

CDR3nt: TGTGCCACCAGCAGACCTTCGACAGGGGGGGAGACCCAGTACTTC
CDR3aa: CATSRPSTGGETQYF
j_gene: TRBJ2-5
v_gene: TRBV15
d_gene: TRBD1
abundance: NA

CDR3nt: TGTGCCAGCAGCTTATTGGTGACTCAAGAGACCCAGTACTTC
CDR3aa: CASSLLVTQETQYF
j_gene: TRBJ2-5
v_gene: TRBV11-2
d_gene: NA
abundance: NA

CDR3nt: TGTGCCAGCAGCCTCCTAGGGAGCGGGGGCACTGAAGCTTTCTTT
CDR3aa: CASSLLGSGGTEAFF
j_gene: TRBJ1-1
v_gene: TRBV9
d_gene: NA
abundance: NA

CDR3nt: TGTGCCAGTAAACCCAGGACAGGGTATGGCTACACCTTC
CDR3aa: CASKPRTGYGYTF
j_gene: TRBJ1-2
v_gene: TRBV19
d_gene: TRBD1
abundance: NA

CDR3nt: TGTGCCAGTACCGGGGATGGAGGGGGACTCTATGGCTACACCTTC
CDR3aa: CASTGDGGGLYGYTF
j_gene: TRBJ1-2
v_gene: TRBV19
d_gene: NA
abundance: NA

CDR3nt: TGTGCCAGCAGCTTAACTTCGCCGGGACTAGCGGGCGAGCAGTACTTC
CDR3aa: CASSLTSPGLAGEQYF
j_gene: TRBJ2-7
v_gene: TRBV11-2
d_gene: TRBD2
abundance: NA

CDR3nt: TGTGCCAGCAGTCCCTCGACAGGGGGCTACTATGGCTACACCTTC
CDR3aa: CASSPSTGGYYGYTF
j_gene: TRBJ1-2
v_gene: TRBV27
d_gene: TRBD1
abundance: NA

CDR3nt: TGTGCCTGGAGTGTCATTACTAGGCAGGTCCTAGGGGAGACCCAGTACTTC
CDR3aa: CAWSVITRQVLGETQYF
j_gene: TRBJ2-5
v_gene: TRBV30
d_gene: NA
abundance: NA

CDR3nt: TGTGCCAGCTCACGTGTCTCCGGCGGGGGGGTTGGAGAGACCCAGTACTTC
CDR3aa: CASSRVSGGGVGETQYF
j_gene: TRBJ2-5
v_gene: TRBV18
d_gene: TRBD2
abundance: few

CDR3nt: TGTGCCAGCAGTGACTATAGCAGCAATCAGCCCCAGCATTTT
CDR3aa: CASSDYSSNQPQHF
j_gene: TRBJ1-5
v_gene: TRBV6-2/TRBV6-3
d_gene: NA
abundance: few

CDR3nt: TGTGCCAGCAGCTACCCGGACAGGGAAGGTTTAGAGACCCAGTACTTC
CDR3aa: CASSYPDREGLETQYF
j_gene: TRBJ2-5
v_gene: TRBV5-4
d_gene: TRBD1
abundance: NA

CDR3nt: TGTGTCTCCGTCAGCCGGCCCATTTGTACATTCACAGATACGCAGTATTTT
CDR3aa: CVSVSRPICTFTDTQYF
j_gene: TRBJ2-3
v_gene: TRBV24-1
d_gene: NA
abundance: NA

CDR3nt: TGTGCCAGCAGCTTGCCGTTCGACGGGGGGCGGAAGAACACTGAAGCTTTCTTT
CDR3aa: CASSLPFDGGRKNTEAFF
j_gene: TRBJ1-1
v_gene: TRBV5-6
d_gene: NA
abundance: NA

CDR3nt: TGTGCCAGCAGCCCGGGACCCTTCTACGAGCAGTACTTC
CDR3aa: CASSPGPFYEQYF
j_gene: TRBJ2-7
v_gene: TRBV11-2
d_gene: NA
abundance: NA

CDR3nt: TGTGCCAGTAGATCCCTTGACTCTCAGCCCCAGCATTTT
CDR3aa: CASRSLDSQPQHF
j_gene: TRBJ1-5
v_gene: TRBV19
d_gene: NA
abundance: NA

CDR3nt: TGTGCCAGTAGAGCCGACAGGACCAGCACAGATACGCAGTATTTT
CDR3aa: CASRADRTSTDTQYF
j_gene: TRBJ2-3
v_gene: TRBV19
d_gene: NA
abundance: NA

CDR3nt: TGTGCCAGTATATCAGATACTAATGAAAAACTGTTTTTT
CDR3aa: CASISDTNEKLFF
j_gene: TRBJ1-4
v_gene: TRBV19
d_gene: NA
abundance: NA

CDR3nt: TGTGCCAGTAGTATCGACAGGGTTGGGTCACCCCTCCACTTT
CDR3aa: CASSIDRVGSPLHF
j_gene: TRBJ1-6
v_gene: TRBV19
d_gene: TRBD1
abundance: NA

CDR3nt: TGCGCCAGTAGAGGGACAGGGATCTATGGCTACACCTTC
CDR3aa: CASRGTGIYGYTF
j_gene: TRBJ1-2
v_gene: TRBV5-1
d_gene: TRBD1
abundance: NA

CDR3nt: TGTGCCAGCAGCCGCCCACCCCGGACAGTCCATGGCTACACCTTC
CDR3aa: CASSRPPRTVHGYTF
j_gene: TRBJ1-2
v_gene: TRBV3-1/TRBV3-2
d_gene: NA
abundance: NA

CDR3nt: TGTGCCAGCAGCCCCCCCGGCTCCTACAATGAGCAGTTCTTC
CDR3aa: CASSPPGSYNEQFF
j_gene: TRBJ2-1
v_gene: TRBV7-3
d_gene: NA
abundance: NA

CDR3nt: TGTGCCAGCAGACCCCGGGACAGGGATAATGAAAAACTGTTTTTT
CDR3aa: CASRPRDRDNEKLFF
j_gene: TRBJ1-4
v_gene: TRBV7-9
d_gene: TRBD1
abundance: NA

CDR3nt: TGTGCCAGCAGCTTGGATAGTAGGACCCCCACGGGGAATGAGCAGTTCTTC
CDR3aa: CASSLDSRTPTGNEQFF
j_gene: TRBJ2-1
v_gene: TRBV5-4
d_gene: NA
abundance: NA

CDR3nt: TGTGCCAGCAGTGATGGGGGCGGGTCTGAGCAGTTCTTC
CDR3aa: CASSDGGGSEQFF
j_gene: TRBJ2-1
v_gene: TRBV2
d_gene: NA
abundance: once

CDR3nt: TGCGCCAGCAGCCACAGGACACCTGCAACTAATGAAAAACTGTTTTTT
CDR3aa: CASSHRTPATNEKLFF
j_gene: TRBJ1-4
v_gene: TRBV5-1
d_gene: NA
abundance: NA

CDR3nt: TGTGCCAGCAGTCCAGCACAGGGGTTGAGGGGCTACACCTTC
CDR3aa: CASSPAQGLRGYTF
j_gene: TRBJ1-2
v_gene: TRBV6-2/TRBV6-3
d_gene: TRBD1
abundance: NA

CDR3nt: TGCAGTGCTAGTAAGGGACTAGCGGGAGGGCCCAGAGATACGCAGTATTTT
CDR3aa: CSASKGLAGGPRDTQYF
j_gene: TRBJ2-3
v_gene: TRBV20-1
d_gene: TRBD2
abundance: NA

CDR3nt: TGTGCCAGCACCGACAGGGGAGAGTATGGCTACACCTTC
CDR3aa: CASTDRGEYGYTF
j_gene: TRBJ1-2
v_gene: TRBV6-5
d_gene: TRBD1
abundance: NA

CDR3nt: TGTGCCAGCAGTGAGTTGGGATCGGACACTGAAGCTTTCTTT
CDR3aa: CASSELGSDTEAFF
j_gene: TRBJ1-1
v_gene: TRBV25-1
d_gene: NA
abundance: NA